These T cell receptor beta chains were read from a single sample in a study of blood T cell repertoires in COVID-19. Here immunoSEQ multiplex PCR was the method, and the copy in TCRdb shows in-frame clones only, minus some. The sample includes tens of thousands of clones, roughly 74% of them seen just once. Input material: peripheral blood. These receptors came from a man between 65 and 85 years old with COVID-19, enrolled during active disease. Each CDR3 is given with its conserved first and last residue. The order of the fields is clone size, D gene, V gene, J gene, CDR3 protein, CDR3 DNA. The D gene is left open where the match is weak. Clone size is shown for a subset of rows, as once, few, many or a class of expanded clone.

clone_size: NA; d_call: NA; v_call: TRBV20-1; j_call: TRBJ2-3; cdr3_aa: CSATGGDTQYF; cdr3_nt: TGCAGTGCTACCGGGGGAGATACGCAGTATTTT
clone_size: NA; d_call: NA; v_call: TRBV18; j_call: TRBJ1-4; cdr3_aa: CASSPQGRNEKLFF; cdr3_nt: TGTGCCAGCTCACCACAAGGCAGGAATGAAAAACTGTTTTTT
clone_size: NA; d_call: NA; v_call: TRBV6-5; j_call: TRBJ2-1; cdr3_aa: CASSARNEQFF; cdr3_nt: TGTGCCAGCAGCGCGCGCAATGAGCAGTTCTTC
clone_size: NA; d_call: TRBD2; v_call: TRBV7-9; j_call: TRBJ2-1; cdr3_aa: CASSLRAGAENEQFF; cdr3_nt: TGTGCCAGCAGCTTGAGAGCGGGAGCTGAGAATGAGCAGTTCTTC
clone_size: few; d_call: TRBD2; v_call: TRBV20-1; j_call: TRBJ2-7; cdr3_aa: CSASRGGRAAYEQYF; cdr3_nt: TGCAGTGCCAGTCGAGGCGGGAGGGCCGCCTACGAGCAGTACTTC
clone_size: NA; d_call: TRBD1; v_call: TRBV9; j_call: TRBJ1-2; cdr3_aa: CASSPLGDRVYGYTF; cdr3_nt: TGTGCCAGCAGCCCCCTTGGGGACAGGGTCTATGGCTACACCTTC
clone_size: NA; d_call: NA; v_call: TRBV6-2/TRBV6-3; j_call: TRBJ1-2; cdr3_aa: CASSSNSHGYTF; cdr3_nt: TGTGCCAGCAGTTCGAACAGTCATGGCTACACCTTC
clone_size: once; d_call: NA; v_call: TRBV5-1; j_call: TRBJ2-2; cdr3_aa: CASSTGQFTGELFF; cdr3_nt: TGCGCCAGCAGCACCGGACAGTTTACCGGGGAGCTGTTTTTT
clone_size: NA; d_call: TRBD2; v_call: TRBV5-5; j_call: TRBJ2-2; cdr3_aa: CASSRGGTSGTGELFF; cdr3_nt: TGTGCCAGCAGCCGGGGCGGGACTAGCGGGACCGGGGAGCTGTTTTTT
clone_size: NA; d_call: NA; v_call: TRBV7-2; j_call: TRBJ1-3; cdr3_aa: CASSLRKPSGGNTIYF; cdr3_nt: TGTGCCAGCAGCTTACGGAAGCCCTCAGGAGGAAACACCATATATTTT
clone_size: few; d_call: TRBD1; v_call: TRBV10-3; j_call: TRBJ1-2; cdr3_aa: CAISSGTGDDYTF; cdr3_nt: TGTGCCATCAGTTCCGGGACAGGGGATGACTACACCTTC
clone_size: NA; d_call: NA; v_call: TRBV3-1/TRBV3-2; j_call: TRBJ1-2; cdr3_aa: CASSPRSVAAYGYTF; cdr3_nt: TGTGCCAGCAGCCCTCGTTCCGTGGCGGCCTATGGCTACACCTTC
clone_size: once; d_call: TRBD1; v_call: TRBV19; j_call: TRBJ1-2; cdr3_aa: CASLPRGQGRGYTF; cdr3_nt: TGTGCCAGCCTTCCCCGGGGACAGGGCAGGGGCTACACCTTC
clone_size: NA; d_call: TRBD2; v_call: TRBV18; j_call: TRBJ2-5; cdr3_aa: CASSPRGASGRAQYF; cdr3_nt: TGTGCCAGCTCACCACGGGGGGCTAGCGGGAGAGCCCAGTACTTC
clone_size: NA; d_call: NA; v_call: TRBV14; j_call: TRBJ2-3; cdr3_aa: CASSQDLEDTQYF; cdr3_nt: TGTGCCAGCAGCCAAGATCTAGAAGATACGCAGTATTTT
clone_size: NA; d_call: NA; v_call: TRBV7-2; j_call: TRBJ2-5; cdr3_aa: CASSSRGARETQYF; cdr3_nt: TGTGCCAGCAGCTCCCGGGGGGCACGGGAGACCCAGTACTTC
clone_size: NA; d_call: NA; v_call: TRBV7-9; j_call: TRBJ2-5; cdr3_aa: CASSPRGGIQETQYF; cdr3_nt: TGTGCCAGCAGCCCTAGAGGCGGGATCCAAGAGACCCAGTACTTC
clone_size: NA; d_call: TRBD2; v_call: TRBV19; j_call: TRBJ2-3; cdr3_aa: CASSMGTSGPTDTQYF; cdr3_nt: TGTGCCAGTAGTATGGGGACTAGCGGCCCCACAGATACGCAGTATTTT
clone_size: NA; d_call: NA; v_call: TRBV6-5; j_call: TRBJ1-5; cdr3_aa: CASQPGSNQPQHF; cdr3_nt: TGTGCCAGCCAACCGGGGAGCAATCAGCCCCAGCATTTT
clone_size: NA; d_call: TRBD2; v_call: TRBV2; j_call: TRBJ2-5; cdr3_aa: CASSQLAEETQYF; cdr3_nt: TGTGCCAGCAGCCAACTAGCGGAAGAGACCCAGTACTTC
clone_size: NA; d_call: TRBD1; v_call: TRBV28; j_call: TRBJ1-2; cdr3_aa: CASSGQVYGYTF; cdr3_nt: TGTGCCAGCAGTGGACAGGTCTATGGCTACACCTTC
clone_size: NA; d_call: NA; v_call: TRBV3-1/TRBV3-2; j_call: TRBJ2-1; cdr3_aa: CASSQPGVKNEQFF; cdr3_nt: TGTGCCAGCAGCCAACCTGGAGTGAAGAATGAGCAGTTCTTC
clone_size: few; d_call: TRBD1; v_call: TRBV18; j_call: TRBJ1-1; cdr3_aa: CASSPNQGADEAFF; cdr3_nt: TGTGCCAGCTCGCCGAATCAGGGGGCGGATGAAGCTTTCTTT
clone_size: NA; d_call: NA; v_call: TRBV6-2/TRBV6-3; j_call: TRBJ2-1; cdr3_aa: CASSYGTNNEQFF; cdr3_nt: TGTGCCAGCAGTTACGGGACAAACAATGAGCAGTTCTTC
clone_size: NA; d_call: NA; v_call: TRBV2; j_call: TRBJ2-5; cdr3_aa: CASTLEETQYF; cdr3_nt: TGTGCCAGCACCCTAGAAGAGACCCAGTACTTC
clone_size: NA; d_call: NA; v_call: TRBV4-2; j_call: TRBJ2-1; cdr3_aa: CASSQDGRQGEDEQFF; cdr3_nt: TGTGCCAGCAGCCAAGATGGTAGGCAGGGCGAAGATGAGCAGTTCTTC
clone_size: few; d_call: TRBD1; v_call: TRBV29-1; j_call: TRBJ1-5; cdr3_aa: CSARDSHNQPQHF; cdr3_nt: TGCAGCGCTAGGGACAGTCATAATCAGCCCCAGCATTTT
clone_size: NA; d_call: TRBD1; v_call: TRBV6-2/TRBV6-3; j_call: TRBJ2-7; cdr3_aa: CASSYGTGYSYEQYF; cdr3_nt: TGTGCCAGCAGTTACGGGACAGGTTACTCCTACGAGCAGTACTTC
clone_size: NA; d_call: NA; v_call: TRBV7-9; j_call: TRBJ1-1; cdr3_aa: CASSLAATLNTEAFF; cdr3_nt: TGTGCCAGCAGCTTAGCAGCCACGTTGAACACTGAAGCTTTCTTT
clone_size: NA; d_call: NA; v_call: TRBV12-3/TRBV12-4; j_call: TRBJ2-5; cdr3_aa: CASSMTGKETQYF; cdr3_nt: TGTGCCAGCAGTATGACAGGAAAGGAGACCCAGTACTTC
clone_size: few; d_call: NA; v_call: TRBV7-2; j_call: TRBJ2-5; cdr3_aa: CASSLGTPVETQYF; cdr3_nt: TGTGCCAGCAGCTTAGGGACTCCCGTGGAGACCCAGTACTTC
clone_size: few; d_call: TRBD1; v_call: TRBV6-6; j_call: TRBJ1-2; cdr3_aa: CASSRQGTNYGYTF; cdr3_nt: TGTGCCAGCAGCCGACAGGGAACTAACTATGGCTACACCTTC
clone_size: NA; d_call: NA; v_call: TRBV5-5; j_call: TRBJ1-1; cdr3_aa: CASSKLQGITEAFF; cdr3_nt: TGTGCCAGCAGCAAATTACAGGGAATCACTGAAGCTTTCTTT
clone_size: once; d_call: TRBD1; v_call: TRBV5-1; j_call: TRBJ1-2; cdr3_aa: CASSRDRANYGYTF; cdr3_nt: TGCGCCAGCAGCCGGGACAGGGCCAACTATGGCTACACCTTC
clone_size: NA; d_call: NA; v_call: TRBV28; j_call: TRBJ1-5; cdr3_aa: CATSSGGGLGQPQHF; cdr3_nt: TGTGCCACCAGCTCCGGGGGGGGATTAGGACAGCCCCAGCATTTT
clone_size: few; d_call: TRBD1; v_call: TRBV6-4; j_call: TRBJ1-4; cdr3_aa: CASRWGPTPTQGTNEKLFF; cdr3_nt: TGTGCCAGCAGGTGGGGTCCCACACCCACACAGGGGACGAATGAAAAACTGTTTTTT
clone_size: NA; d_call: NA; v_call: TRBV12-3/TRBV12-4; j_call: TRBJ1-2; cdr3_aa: CASSDSFRGYTF; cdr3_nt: TGTGCCAGCAGCGACAGTTTCCGTGGCTACACCTTC
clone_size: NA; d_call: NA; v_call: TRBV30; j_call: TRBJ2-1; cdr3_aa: CALSPRPTVHEQFF; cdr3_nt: TGTGCCCTATCTCCTCGCCCCACTGTACATGAGCAGTTCTTC
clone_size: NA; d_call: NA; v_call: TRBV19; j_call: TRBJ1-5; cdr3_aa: CASSISMQAGGNQPQHF; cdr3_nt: TGTGCCAGTAGTATAAGCATGCAGGCAGGGGGCAATCAGCCCCAGCATTTT
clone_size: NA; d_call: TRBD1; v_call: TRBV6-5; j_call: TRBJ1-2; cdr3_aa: CASTPDRGINYGYTF; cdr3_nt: TGTGCCAGCACCCCTGACAGGGGGATAAACTATGGCTACACCTTC
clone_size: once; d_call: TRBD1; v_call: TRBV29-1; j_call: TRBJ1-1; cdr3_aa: CSVDSDRGITEAFF; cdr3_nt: TGCAGCGTTGACTCCGACAGGGGGATCACTGAAGCTTTCTTT
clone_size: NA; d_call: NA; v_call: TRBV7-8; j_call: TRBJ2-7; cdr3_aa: CASSPSYEQYF; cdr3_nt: TGTGCCAGCAGCCCCAGCTACGAGCAGTACTTC
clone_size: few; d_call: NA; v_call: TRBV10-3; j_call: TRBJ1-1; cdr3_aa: CAISESNWNTEAFF; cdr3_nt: TGTGCCATCAGTGAGTCGAACTGGAACACTGAAGCTTTCTTT
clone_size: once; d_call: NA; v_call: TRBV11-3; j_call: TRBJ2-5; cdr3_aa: CASSPSRGAETQYF; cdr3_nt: TGTGCCAGCAGCCCCAGCAGGGGCGCGGAGACCCAGTACTTC